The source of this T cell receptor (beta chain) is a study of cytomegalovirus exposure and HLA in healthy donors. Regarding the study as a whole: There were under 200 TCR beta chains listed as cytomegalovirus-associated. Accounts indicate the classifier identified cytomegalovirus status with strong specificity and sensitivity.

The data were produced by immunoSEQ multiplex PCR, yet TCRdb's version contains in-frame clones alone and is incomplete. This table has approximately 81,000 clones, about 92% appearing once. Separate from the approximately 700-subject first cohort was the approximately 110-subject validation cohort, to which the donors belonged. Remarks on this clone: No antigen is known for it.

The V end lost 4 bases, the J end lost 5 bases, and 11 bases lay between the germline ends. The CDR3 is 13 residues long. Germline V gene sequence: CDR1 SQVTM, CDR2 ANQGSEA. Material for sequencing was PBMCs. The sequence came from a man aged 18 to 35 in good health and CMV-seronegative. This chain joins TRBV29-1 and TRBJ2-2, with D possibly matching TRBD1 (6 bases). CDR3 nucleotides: TGCAGCGTTGGTACAGGGAGAACCGGGGAGCTGTTTTTT. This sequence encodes CSVGTGRTGELFF.